This T cell receptor (beta chain) emerged from a study of graft-versus-host responses after intestinal transplantation. The wider study: Multivisceral, liver-intestinal, or isolated intestinal transplants were given to recipients.

Responder cells labeled with CFSE (roughly 200,000) were co-plated with irradiated stimulator cells labeled with violet dye (roughly 200,000). Proliferating CFSE-low CD3+CD4+ and CD3+CD8+ responders were sorted post-reaction. The assay was immunoSEQ multiplex PCR, and TCRdb's table has in-frame clones only and misses some. The sample contains some 9,500 clones, 30% to 35% of which appear only once. The CDR3 length is 16 residues. Germline lookup yields CDR1 MNHEY and CDR2 SVGAGI. J was trimmed by 5 bases and V by 4 bases; bases with no gene match: 7. This receptor was taken from a human patient who was an organ donor for intestinal transplantation. The V and J genes are TRBV6-5 and TRBJ2-1; 11 bases align to TRBD2. Sequenced material: alloreactive CD8+ T cells from a mixed lymphocyte reaction culture, taken before transplantation. This sample's subset: CFSE-low proliferating T cells sorted from roughly 6-day pre-transplant mixed lymphocyte reaction (GvH or HvG direction). Here the CDR3 reads CASSFLSGGADNEQFF. The CDR3 DNA follows: TGTGCCAGCAGTTTCCTTAGCGGGGGGGCCGACAATGAGCAGTTCTTC.